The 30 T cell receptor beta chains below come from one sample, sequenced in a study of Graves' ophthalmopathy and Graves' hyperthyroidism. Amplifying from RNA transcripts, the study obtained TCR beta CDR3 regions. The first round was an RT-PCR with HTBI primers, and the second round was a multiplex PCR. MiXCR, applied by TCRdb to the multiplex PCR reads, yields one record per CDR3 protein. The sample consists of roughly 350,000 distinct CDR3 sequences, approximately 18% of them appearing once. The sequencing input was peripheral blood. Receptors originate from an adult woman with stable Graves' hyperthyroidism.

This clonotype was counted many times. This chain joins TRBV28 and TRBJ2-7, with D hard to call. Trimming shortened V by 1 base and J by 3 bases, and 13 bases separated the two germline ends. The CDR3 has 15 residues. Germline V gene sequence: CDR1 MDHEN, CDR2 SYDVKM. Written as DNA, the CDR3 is TGTGCCAGCAGTTTATATCGGGCAGGTTACTACGAGCAGTACTTC. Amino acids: CASSLYRAGYYEQYF.

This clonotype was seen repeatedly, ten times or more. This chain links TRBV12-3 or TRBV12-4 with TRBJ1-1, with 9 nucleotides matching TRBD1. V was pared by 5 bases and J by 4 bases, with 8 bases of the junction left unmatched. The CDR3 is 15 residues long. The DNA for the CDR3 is TGTGCCAGCAGTCCCCCAAGGACAGGGGCCACTGAAGCTTTCTTT. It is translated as CASSPPRTGATEAFF.

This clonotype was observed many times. The CDR3 bases are TGTGCCAGTAGTATTTTTGCAGGTCTCCAAGAGACCCAGTACTTC. The encoded protein is CASSIFAGLQETQYF. The chain is built from TRBV19 and TRBJ2-5; D is unclear. The CDR3 totals 15 residues. Looked up from germline, CDR1 is LNHDA and CDR2 is SQIVND (reference sequence). Trimming took 3 bases from V and 1 from J, leaving 12 bases between them.

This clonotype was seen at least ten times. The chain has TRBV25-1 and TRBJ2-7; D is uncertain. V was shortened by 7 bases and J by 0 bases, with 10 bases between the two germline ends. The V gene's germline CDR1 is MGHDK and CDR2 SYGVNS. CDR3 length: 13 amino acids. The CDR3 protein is CASKDPSSYEQYF. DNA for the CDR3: TGTGCCAGCAAGGACCCTAGCTCCTACGAGCAGTACTTC.

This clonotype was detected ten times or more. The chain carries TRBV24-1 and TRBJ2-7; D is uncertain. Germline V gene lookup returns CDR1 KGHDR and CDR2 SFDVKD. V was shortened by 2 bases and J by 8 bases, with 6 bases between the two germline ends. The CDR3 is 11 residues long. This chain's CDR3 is CATSDSGQQYF. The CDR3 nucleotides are TGTGCCACCAGTGATTCCGGTCAGCAGTACTTC.

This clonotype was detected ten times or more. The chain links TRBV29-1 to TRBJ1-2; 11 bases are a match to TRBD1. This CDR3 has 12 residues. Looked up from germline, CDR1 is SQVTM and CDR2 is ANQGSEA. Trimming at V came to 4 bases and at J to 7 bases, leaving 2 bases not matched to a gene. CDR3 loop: CSVAGTGGGYTF. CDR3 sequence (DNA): TGCAGCGTTGCCGGGACAGGGGGTGGCTACACCTTC. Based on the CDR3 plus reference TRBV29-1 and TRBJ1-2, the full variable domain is SAVISQKPSRDICQRGTSLTIQCQVDSQVTMMFWYRQQPGQSLTLIATANQGSEATYESGFVIDKFPISRPNLTFSTLTVSNMSPEDSSIYLCSVAGTGGGYTFGSGTRLTVV.

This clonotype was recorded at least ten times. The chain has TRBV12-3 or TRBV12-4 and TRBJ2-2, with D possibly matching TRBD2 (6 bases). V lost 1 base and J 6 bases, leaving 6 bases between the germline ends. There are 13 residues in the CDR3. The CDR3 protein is CASSLGRAGELFF. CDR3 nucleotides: TGTGCCAGCAGTTTAGGGAGGGCCGGGGAGCTGTTTTTT.

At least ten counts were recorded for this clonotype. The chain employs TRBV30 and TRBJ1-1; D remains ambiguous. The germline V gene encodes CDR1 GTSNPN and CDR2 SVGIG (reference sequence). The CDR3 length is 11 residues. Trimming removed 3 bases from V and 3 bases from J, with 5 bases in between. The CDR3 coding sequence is TGTGCCTGGAGCGGGGACACTGAAGCTTTCTTT. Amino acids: CAWSGDTEAFF.

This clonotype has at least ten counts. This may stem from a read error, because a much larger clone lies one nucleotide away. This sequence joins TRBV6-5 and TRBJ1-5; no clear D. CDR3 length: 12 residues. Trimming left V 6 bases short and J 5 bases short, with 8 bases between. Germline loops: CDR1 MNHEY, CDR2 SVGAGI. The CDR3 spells CASSSIHQPQHF. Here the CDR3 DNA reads TGTGCCAGCAGCTCAATCCATCAGCCCCAGCATTTT.

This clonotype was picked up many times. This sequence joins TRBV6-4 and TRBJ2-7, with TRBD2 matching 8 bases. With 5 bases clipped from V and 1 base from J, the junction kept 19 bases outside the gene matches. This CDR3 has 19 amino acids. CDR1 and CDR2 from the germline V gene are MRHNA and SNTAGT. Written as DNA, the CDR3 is TGTGCCAGCAGTCCTGGGCAGGGGACTAAGCGGGGGCGGTCCTACGAGCAGTACTTC. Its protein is CASSPGQGTKRGRSYEQYF.

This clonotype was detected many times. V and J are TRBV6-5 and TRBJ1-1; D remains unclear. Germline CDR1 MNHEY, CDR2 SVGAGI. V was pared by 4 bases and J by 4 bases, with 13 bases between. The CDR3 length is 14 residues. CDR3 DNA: TGTGCCAGCAGTTCGCCCTTACGGGGCACTGAAGCTTTCTTT. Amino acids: CASSSPLRGTEAFF.

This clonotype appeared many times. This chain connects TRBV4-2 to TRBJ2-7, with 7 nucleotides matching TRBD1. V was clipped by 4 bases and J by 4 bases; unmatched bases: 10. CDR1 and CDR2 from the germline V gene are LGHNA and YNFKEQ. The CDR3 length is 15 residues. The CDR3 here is CASSRGGQIGYEQYF. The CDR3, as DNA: TGTGCCAGCAGCCGAGGGGGACAGATTGGTTACGAGCAGTACTTC.

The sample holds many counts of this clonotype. In DNA form, the CDR3 reads TGCGCCAGCAGCCGAGGAAATTCTGGGGAGCAGTACTTC. Translating gives CASSRGNSGEQYF. This chain joins TRBV4-1 and TRBJ2-7; D ambiguous. V lost 4 bases to trimming and J lost 7 bases, with 14 bases between them. Germline CDR1 MGHRA, CDR2 YSYEKL. This CDR3 comprises 13 residues.

The CDR3 sequence is CASSPDRKYEQYF. CDR3 in DNA: TGTGCCAGCTCACCGGACAGAAAATACGAGCAGTACTTC. The chain joins TRBV18 to TRBJ2-7; tentatively, D is TRBD1 (6 bases). V lost 3 bases, J lost 4 bases, and 10 bases lay in between. CDR1 and CDR2 from the germline V gene are KGHSH and LQKENI. The CDR3 covers 13 residues.

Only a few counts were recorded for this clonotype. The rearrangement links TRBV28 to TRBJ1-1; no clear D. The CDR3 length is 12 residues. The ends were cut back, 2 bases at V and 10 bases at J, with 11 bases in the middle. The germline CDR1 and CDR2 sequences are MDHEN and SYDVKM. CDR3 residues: CASSLNLEGAFF. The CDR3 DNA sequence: TGTGCCAGCAGTTTAAATTTAGAAGGAGCTTTCTTT.

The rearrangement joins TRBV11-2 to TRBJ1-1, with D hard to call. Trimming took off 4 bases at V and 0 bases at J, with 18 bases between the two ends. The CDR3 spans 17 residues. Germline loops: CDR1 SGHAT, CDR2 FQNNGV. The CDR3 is CASSSQSTGKMNTEAFF. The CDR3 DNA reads TGTGCCAGCAGCTCCCAGTCCACCGGCAAAATGAACACTGAAGCTTTCTTT.

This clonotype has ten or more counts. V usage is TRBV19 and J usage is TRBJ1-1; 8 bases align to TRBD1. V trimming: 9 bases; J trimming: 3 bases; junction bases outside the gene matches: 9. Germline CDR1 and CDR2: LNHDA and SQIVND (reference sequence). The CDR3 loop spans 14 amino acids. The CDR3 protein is CASRPPTGDTEAFF. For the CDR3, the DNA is TGTGCCAGCCGACCGCCGACAGGGGACACTGAAGCTTTCTTT.

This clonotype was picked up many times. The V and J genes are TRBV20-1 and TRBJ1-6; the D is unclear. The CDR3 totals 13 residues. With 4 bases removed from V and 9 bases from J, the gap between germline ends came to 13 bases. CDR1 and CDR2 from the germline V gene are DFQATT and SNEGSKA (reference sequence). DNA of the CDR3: TGCAGTGCTAACTTCGTCCGGGGTTCACCCCTCCACTTT. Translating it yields CSANFVRGSPLHF.

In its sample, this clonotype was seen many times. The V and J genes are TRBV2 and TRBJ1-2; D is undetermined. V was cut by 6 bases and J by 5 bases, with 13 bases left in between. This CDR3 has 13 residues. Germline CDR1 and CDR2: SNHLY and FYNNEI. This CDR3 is CASRAGRTYGYTF. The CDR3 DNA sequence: TGTGCCAGCAGAGCAGGACGGACTTATGGCTACACCTTC. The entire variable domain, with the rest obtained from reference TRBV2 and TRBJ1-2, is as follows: EPEVTQTPSHQVTQMGQEVILRCVPISNHLYFYWYRQILGQKVEFLVSFYNNEISEKSEIFDDQFSVERPDGSNFTLKIRSTKLEDSAMYFCASRAGRTYGYTFGSGTRLTVV.

CDR3 in amino acids: CASSPISTGELFF. The CDR3 DNA sequence: TGTGCCAGCAGCCCTATCAGCACCGGGGAGCTGTTTTTT. The chain has TRBV7-2 and TRBJ2-2, with D uncertain. Germline V lookup: CDR1 SGHTA, CDR2 FQGNSA. This CDR3 comprises 13 residues. Trimming left V 5 bases short and J 4 bases short, with 8 bases between.

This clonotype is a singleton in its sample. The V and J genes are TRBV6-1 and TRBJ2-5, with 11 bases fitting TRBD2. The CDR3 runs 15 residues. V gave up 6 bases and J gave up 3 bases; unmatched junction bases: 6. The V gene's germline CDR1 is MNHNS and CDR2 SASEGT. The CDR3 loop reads CASRDPTSGKETQYF. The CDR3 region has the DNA TGTGCCAGCAGGGACCCGACTAGCGGGAAAGAGACCCAGTACTTC.

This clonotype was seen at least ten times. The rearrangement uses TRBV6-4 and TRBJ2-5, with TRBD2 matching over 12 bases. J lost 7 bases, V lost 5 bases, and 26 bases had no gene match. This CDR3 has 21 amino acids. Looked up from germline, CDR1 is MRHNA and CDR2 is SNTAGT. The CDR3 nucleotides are TGTGCCAGCAGTCCATATAAGCCGGGACTAGCGGGTACTAACCCGGAAGGGACCCAGTACTTC. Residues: CASSPYKPGLAGTNPEGTQYF.

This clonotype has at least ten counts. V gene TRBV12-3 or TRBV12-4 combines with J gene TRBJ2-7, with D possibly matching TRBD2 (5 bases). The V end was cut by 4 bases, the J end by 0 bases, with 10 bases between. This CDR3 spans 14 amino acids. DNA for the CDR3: TGTGCCAGCAGTTCGGACTTATACTCCTACGAGCAGTACTTC. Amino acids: CASSSDLYSYEQYF.

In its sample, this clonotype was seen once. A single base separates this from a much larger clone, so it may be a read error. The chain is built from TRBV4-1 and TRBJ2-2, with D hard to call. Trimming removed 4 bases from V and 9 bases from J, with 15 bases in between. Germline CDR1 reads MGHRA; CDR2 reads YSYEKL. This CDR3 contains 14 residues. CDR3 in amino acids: CASSPRPGSRELFF. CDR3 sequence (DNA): TGCGCCAGCAGCCCCCGACCTGGGTCCCGGGAGCTGTTTTTT.

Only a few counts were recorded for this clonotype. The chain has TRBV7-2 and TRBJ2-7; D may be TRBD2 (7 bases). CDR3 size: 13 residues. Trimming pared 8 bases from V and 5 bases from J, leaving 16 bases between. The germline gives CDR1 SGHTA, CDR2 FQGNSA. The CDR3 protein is CASGTRGLDEQYF. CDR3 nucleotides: TGTGCCAGCGGCACGCGGGGGCTCGACGAGCAGTACTTC.

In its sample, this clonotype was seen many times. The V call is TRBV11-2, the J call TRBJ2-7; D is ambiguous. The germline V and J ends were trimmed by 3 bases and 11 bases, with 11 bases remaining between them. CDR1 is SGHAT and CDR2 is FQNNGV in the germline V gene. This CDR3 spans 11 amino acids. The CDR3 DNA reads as TGTGCCAGCAGCTTCGGGCAACGGGAGTACTTC. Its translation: CASSFGQREYF.

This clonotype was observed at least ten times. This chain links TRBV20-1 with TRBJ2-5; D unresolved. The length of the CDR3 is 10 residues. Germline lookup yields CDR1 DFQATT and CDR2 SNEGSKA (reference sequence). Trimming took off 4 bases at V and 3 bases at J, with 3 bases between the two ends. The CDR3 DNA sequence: TGCAGTGCTATTAAAGAGACCCAGTACTTC. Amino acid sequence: CSAIKETQYF.

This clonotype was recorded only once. The CDR3 loop is CASRDLGGFNEKLFF. For the CDR3, the DNA is TGTGCCAGCAGGGACCTGGGGGGATTTAATGAAAAACTGTTTTTT. This rearrangement joins TRBV11-2 to TRBJ1-4; possible D gene TRBD1, 5 bases. The CDR3 loop spans 15 amino acids. The germline V gene has CDR1 SGHAT and CDR2 FQNNGV. With 6 bases removed from V and 4 bases from J, the gap between germline ends came to 15 bases.

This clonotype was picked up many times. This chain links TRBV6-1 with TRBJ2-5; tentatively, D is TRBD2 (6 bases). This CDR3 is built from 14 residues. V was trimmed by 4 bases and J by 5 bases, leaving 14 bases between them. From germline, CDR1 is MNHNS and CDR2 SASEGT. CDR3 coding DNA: TGTGCCAGCAGTGCTTGGCAGGCGGGGGAGACCCAGTACTTC. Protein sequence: CASSAWQAGETQYF.

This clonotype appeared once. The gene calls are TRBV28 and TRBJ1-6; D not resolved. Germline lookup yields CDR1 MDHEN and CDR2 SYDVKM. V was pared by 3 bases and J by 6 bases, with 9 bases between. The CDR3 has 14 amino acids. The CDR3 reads CASSFIWANSPLHF. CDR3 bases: TGTGCCAGCAGTTTTATCTGGGCTAATTCACCCCTCCACTTT. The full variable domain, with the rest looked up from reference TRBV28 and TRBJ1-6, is DVKVTQSSRYLVKRTGEKVFLECVQDMDHENMFWYRQDPGLGLRLIYFSYDVKMKEKGDIPEGYSVSREKKERFSLILESASTNQTSMYLCASSFIWANSPLHFGNGTRLTVT.